The clone carrying this TCR beta chain was recorded once. The data were obtained in a study of blood T cell repertoires in COVID-19. Study background: PBMCs, B-cell-depleted T cells, or T cells were the source of the cDNA or gDNA that made up the material.

TCRdb's copy holds only in-frame clones and misses some; the assay was immunoSEQ multiplex PCR. Of some 160,000 clones detected, just under 85% appear once; the ten largest clones hold 6.2%. V lost 4 bases and J 0 bases, leaving 17 bases between the germline ends. This CDR3 comprises 17 residues. CDR1 is SGHTS and CDR2 is YDEGEE in the germline V gene. This study enrolled people aged 18 to 89 from about 24 US geographic areas. Which cohort a participant joined came from the clinical history participants gave. V usage is TRBV5-8 and J usage is TRBJ2-1; D perhaps matches TRBD1 (6 bases). Sequenced: PBMCs or T cells enriched from blood (not recorded which). The TCR originated in a woman aged 35 to 49 who had recovered from COVID-19. CDR3 region: CASSRSTGLSSYNEQFF. CDR3 sequence (DNA): TGTGCCAGCAGCCGATCTACAGGGTTAAGCTCCTACAATGAGCAGTTCTTC.